This section outlines one T cell receptor beta chain sequence together with its context. The data derive from a study of shared clonotypes between healthy human individuals. The naive CD8 fraction comprised CD45RO-negative cells positively selected for CCR7 and excluded terminally differentiated effector memory CD45RA+ cells. Only in-frame clones appear in the TCRdb table, and some are missing; sequencing was by immunoSEQ multiplex PCR. The table shows about 2.2 million clones, with approximately 92% occurring only once. Germline loops: CDR1 MNHNY, CDR2 SVGAGI (reference sequence). The ends lost 4 bases at V and 2 bases at J; junction bases unmatched: 3. The CDR3 totals 14 residues.

Sequenced sample: naive CD8+ T cells from PBMCs. The chain combines TRBV6-6 with TRBJ2-7; 9 bases fit TRBD1. The sequence was obtained from a man between 18 and 35 years old in good health. Some clones in this sample may be carry-over from other donors' samples. The CDR3 loop reads CASSSGTGPYEQYF. The DNA for the CDR3 is TGTGCCAGCAGTTCCGGGACAGGGCCCTACGAGCAGTACTTC.